This T cell receptor (beta chain) was obtained from a study of blood T cell repertoires in COVID-19. Repertoires were generated with immunoSEQ multiplex PCR, while TCRdb's copy carries only in-frame clones and drops some. The sample comprises about 460,000 clones, about nine tenths of which are singletons, and around 7.9% rests with the top ten. Cohort assignment relied on participant-reported clinical history. Trimming removed 9 bases at V and 7 bases at J, with 15 bases between. The CDR3 runs 13 residues. CDR1 and CDR2 from the germline V gene are KGHDR and SFDVKD. The source is a woman aged 55 to 70 who had recovered from COVID-19. The sample consisted of PBMCs or T cells enriched from blood (not recorded which). The chain has TRBV24-1 and TRBJ2-1; possibly TRBD2 for D (5 bases). CDR3 nucleotides: TGTGCCACCTCCCGGCTAGCTGGGAATGAGCAGTTCTTC. Protein product: CATSRLAGNEQFF.